The 27 T cell receptor beta chains below all came from one sample that was sequenced in a study of Tregs in tolerant kidney transplant recipients. Using immunoSEQ multiplex PCR, the repertoire was profiled, and TCRdb retains in-frame clones only, with some absent. The table shows 100,000 to 120,000 clones, with nearly 90% occurring only once. The input for sequencing was CD4+ T cells from blood, taken before the transplant. The receptor set was obtained from a human donor who received a combined kidney and bone marrow transplant.

V usage is TRBV15 and J usage is TRBJ2-7, with 8 bases identical to TRBD1. V was clipped by 0 bases and J by 4 bases; unmatched bases: 5. This CDR3 is 15 amino acids long. Looked up from germline, CDR1 is LNHNV and CDR2 is YYDKDF (reference sequence). The CDR3 loop reads CATSREQGVGYEQYF. In DNA, the CDR3 is TGTGCCACCAGCAGAGAACAGGGGGTAGGATACGAGCAGTACTTC.

The V and J genes are TRBV5-6 and TRBJ1-2; D is unclear. The CDR3 has 13 amino acids. CDR1 SGHDT and CDR2 YYEEEE come from the germline V gene. V was cut by 0 bases and J by 5 bases, with 8 bases left in between. The CDR3 protein is CASSLGAGYGYTF. The CDR3 bases are TGTGCCAGCAGCTTGGGCGCAGGTTATGGCTACACCTTC. The whole variable domain, remainder taken from reference TRBV5-6 and TRBJ1-2, is DAGVTQSPTHLIKTRGQQVTLRCSPKSGHDTVSWYQQALGQGPQFIFQYYEEEERQRGNFPDRFSGHQFPNYSSELNVNALLLGDSALYLCASSLGAGYGYTFGSGTRLTVV.

This chain joins TRBV2 and TRBJ2-1; 12 nucleotides match TRBD2. This CDR3 is 16 amino acids long. Germline loops: CDR1 SNHLY, CDR2 FYNNEI. Losses at the gene ends were 6 bases for V and 8 bases for J; bases not matched to a gene: 11. The CDR3 DNA reads TGTGCCAGCAGAGCGGGCGGGACTAGCGGGCTCTATGAGCAGTTCTTC. It specifies CASRAGGTSGLYEQFF.

CDR3 protein: CASSLPPSGGYNEQFF. The CDR3 DNA reads TGTGCCAGCAGTTTACCTCCTAGCGGGGGATACAATGAGCAGTTCTTC. The rearrangement joins TRBV27 to TRBJ2-1; 10 bases are shared with TRBD2. The CDR3 totals 16 residues. Germline V gives CDR1 MNHEY, CDR2 SMNVEV (reference sequence). The trim removed 2 bases at V and 4 bases at J, leaving 5 bases unmatched.

The chain carries TRBV7-2 and TRBJ2-1; 7 bases are shared with TRBD2. CDR1 is SGHTA and CDR2 is FQGNSA in the germline V gene. The CDR3 spans 14 residues. J gave up 7 bases and V 6 bases, and 9 bases lay outside the gene matches. As DNA, the CDR3 is TGTGCCAGCAGAGCCGTGGGAGGGCCGAATGAGCAGTTCTTC. Residues: CASRAVGGPNEQFF.

This rearrangement joins TRBV4-1 to TRBJ2-1; tentatively, D is TRBD1 (5 bases). The germline V and J ends were trimmed by 0 bases and 5 bases, with 11 bases remaining between them. Germline values: CDR1 MGHRA, CDR2 YSYEKL. The CDR3 covers 15 residues. In DNA form, the CDR3 reads TGCGCCAGCAGCCAAGATCTTCAGGGCCACAATGAGCAGTTCTTC. Its translation: CASSQDLQGHNEQFF.

The chain couples TRBV5-4 to TRBJ1-3, with TRBD1 matching over 8 bases. The V gene's germline CDR1 is SGHNT and CDR2 YYREEE (reference sequence). The V and J ends lost 0 bases and 4 bases, in that order; junction bases with no gene match: 3. The CDR3 totals 15 residues. CDR3 region: CASSLDRGLGNTIYF. CDR3 sequence (DNA): TGTGCCAGCAGCTTGGACAGGGGGTTGGGAAACACCATATATTTT.

The CDR3 DNA reads TGTGCCAGCAGCTCGAATAGCGGGGGGATTAACGAGCAGTACTTC. Translating it yields CASSSNSGGINEQYF. V is TRBV5-4 and J is TRBJ2-7; TRBD2 aligns across 10 bases. Losses at the gene ends were 3 bases for V and 5 bases for J; bases not matched to a gene: 8. This CDR3 is built from 15 residues. Germline V gives CDR1 SGHNT, CDR2 YYREEE (reference sequence).

This chain connects TRBV28 to TRBJ1-1, with 11 nucleotides matching TRBD1. Germline V gene sequence: CDR1 MDHEN, CDR2 SYDVKM. The V segment lost 2 bases and the J segment 7 bases; nucleotides outside the gene matches: 6. The CDR3 totals 15 residues. CDR3 protein: CASSLPGTGGGEAFF. The CDR3 DNA is TGTGCCAGCAGTTTACCCGGGACAGGGGGGGGTGAAGCTTTCTTT.

This chain connects TRBV6-6 to TRBJ2-1, with D maybe TRBD2 (6 bases). This CDR3 region has 14 residues. In germline, CDR1 is MNHNY, CDR2 SVGAGI (reference sequence). The ends were cut back, 8 bases at V and 1 base at J, with 12 bases in the middle. CDR3 nucleotide sequence: TGTGCCAGCTCCCTAGGAGGGTCCTACAATGAGCAGTTCTTC. It translates to CASSLGGSYNEQFF.

This chain uses TRBV5-1 with TRBJ2-7; 10 positions match TRBD1. Germline V lookup: CDR1 SGHRS, CDR2 YFSETQ. The CDR3 runs 14 residues. Losses at the gene ends were 3 bases for V and 3 bases for J; bases not matched to a gene: 3. The CDR3 nucleotides read TGCGCCAGCAGCTCGGGACAGGGGAACTACGAGCAGTACTTC. It translates to CASSSGQGNYEQYF.

The chain couples TRBV14 to TRBJ2-1; tentative D call: TRBD2 (7 bases). This CDR3 has 21 residues. Germline CDR1 is SGHDN and CDR2 is FVKESK. V was shortened by 0 bases and J by 5 bases, with 29 bases between the two germline ends. The CDR3 region is CASSQDSVGVFRAGANNEQFF. DNA for the CDR3: TGTGCCAGCAGCCAAGATTCGGTCGGAGTGTTTAGGGCGGGGGCGAACAATGAGCAGTTCTTC.

This rearrangement joins TRBV7-2 to TRBJ2-3, with D perhaps TRBD2 (6 bases). The CDR3 is made up of 15 amino acids. V lost 3 bases and J 2 bases, leaving 12 bases between the germline ends. Germline CDR1 is SGHTA and CDR2 is FQGNSA. This CDR3 is CASSFPGRDTDTQYF. CDR3 bases: TGTGCCAGCAGCTTCCCCGGGAGAGACACAGATACGCAGTATTTT.

The V call is TRBV19, the J call TRBJ1-2, with D uncertain. The CDR3 consists of 12 residues. The germline V gene has CDR1 LNHDA and CDR2 SQIVND (reference sequence). The V end was cut by 6 bases, the J end by 4 bases, with 9 bases between. CDR3 nucleotide sequence: TGTGCCAGTAGCGCGGCAGCCTATGGCTACACCTTC. Encoded protein: CASSAAAYGYTF.

This chain joins TRBV4-3 and TRBJ1-1; D gene unclear. This CDR3 is 15 amino acids long. Germline CDR1 LGHNA, CDR2 YSLEER. V lost 1 base and J lost 0, with 9 bases in between. The CDR3 region is CASSQVAGMNTEAFF. The DNA of the CDR3 is TGCGCCAGCAGCCAAGTTGCGGGCATGAACACTGAAGCTTTCTTT.

The V gene is TRBV28, the J gene TRBJ2-5; 13 bases fit TRBD2. Germline V gene lookup returns CDR1 MDHEN and CDR2 SYDVKM. This CDR3 has 19 amino acids. V lost 0 bases and J lost 0; bases outside the gene matches: 7. CDR3 nucleotides: TGTGCCAGCAGTTTATGGGGGACTAGCGGGACCTTGGACCAAGAGACCCAGTACTTC. Amino acid sequence: CASSLWGTSGTLDQETQYF.

The gene calls are TRBV11-2 and TRBJ2-5; possibly TRBD2 for D (6 bases). Germline V gives CDR1 SGHAT, CDR2 FQNNGV. Trimming removed 7 bases from V and 5 bases from J, with 17 bases in between. The CDR3 runs to 14 residues. The CDR3 bases are TGTGCCAGCACCCCCGATGGAGGGATGGAGACCCAGTACTTC. It yields the protein CASTPDGGMETQYF.

J is TRBJ1-2 and V is TRBV6-1, with D perhaps TRBD1 (6 bases). The CDR3 covers 15 residues. The germline CDR1 and CDR2 sequences are MNHNS and SASEGT. Trimming stripped 4 bases from V and 5 bases from J, with 17 bases between. The CDR3 nucleotides are TGTGCCAGCAGTGCAGAACAGGGCCAAAATTATGGCTACACCTTC. It encodes CASSAEQGQNYGYTF.

The chain employs TRBV9 and TRBJ2-3; D might be TRBD2 (6 bases). V lost 0 bases to trimming and J lost 0 bases, with 11 bases between them. Per germline, CDR1 SGDLS and CDR2 YYNGEE. CDR3 length: 16 residues. CDR3 region: CASSVASGFSTDTQYF. In DNA, the CDR3 is TGTGCCAGCAGCGTAGCAAGCGGGTTTAGCACAGATACGCAGTATTTT.

The sample holds one count of this clone. The chain has TRBV13 and TRBJ1-2; D may be TRBD1 (5 bases). Deletions cut 5 bases from V and 2 bases from J, with 12 bases between. The CDR3 length is 14 residues. Germline CDR1 PRHDT, CDR2 FYEKMQ (reference sequence). CDR3 DNA sequence: TGTGCCAGCAGCCTCGGACATAAGAACTATGGCTACACCTTC. Protein product: CASSLGHKNYGYTF.

Here the CDR3 reads CASSSGQVEYEQYF. The CDR3 region has the DNA TGTGCCAGCAGTTCCGGACAGGTCGAATACGAGCAGTACTTC. This chain connects TRBV7-9 to TRBJ2-7, with 7 positions matching TRBD1. This CDR3 region has 14 residues. J was trimmed by 4 bases and V by 6 bases; bases with no gene match: 9. Germline CDR1 is SEHNR and CDR2 is FQNEAQ (reference sequence).

This rearrangement joins TRBV6-5 to TRBJ2-1, with 14 bases that match TRBD2. CDR1 MNHEY and CDR2 SVGAGI come from the germline V gene. This CDR3 comprises 15 residues. Trimming removed 6 bases from V and 6 bases from J; junction bases left unmatched: 4. The CDR3 region has the DNA TGTGCCAGCAGCCCCGGGACTAGCGGGAGCAATGAGCAGTTCTTC. Its translation: CASSPGTSGSNEQFF.

The J gene is TRBJ2-2, the V gene TRBV19; 7 positions match TRBD1. Germline assignment: CDR1 LNHDA and CDR2 SQIVND (reference sequence). The CDR3 extends over 16 amino acids. V shed 3 bases, J shed 5 bases, and the junction held 9 bases outside the gene matches. The CDR3 region has the DNA TGTGCCAGTAGTATCAACTCGGGACAGCCTACCGGGGAGCTGTTTTTT. Translating gives CASSINSGQPTGELFF.

The CDR3 sequence is CASSPASGGFTDTQYF. Written as DNA, the CDR3 is TGCGCCAGCAGCCCCGCTAGCGGGGGGTTCACAGATACGCAGTATTTT. The rearrangement uses TRBV4-1 and TRBJ2-3; TRBD2 matches at 11 bases. The germline V gene encodes CDR1 MGHRA and CDR2 YSYEKL. The V segment lost 4 bases and the J segment 2 bases; nucleotides outside the gene matches: 5. This CDR3 region has 16 residues.

The chain is built from TRBV5-1 and TRBJ2-7; D unclear. Trimming took 0 bases from V and 4 from J, leaving 14 bases between them. Germline values: CDR1 SGHRS, CDR2 YFSETQ. The CDR3 runs 15 residues. CDR3 nucleotide sequence: TGCGCCAGCAGCTTGGCAGGCCCCCCCCCTTACGAGCAGTACTTC. This translates into CASSLAGPPPYEQYF.

In regard to this clone: The sample holds other DNA sequences that translate to the same CDR3. The chain carries TRBV6-5 and TRBJ2-7; 9 bases match TRBD1. The trim removed 2 bases at V and 4 bases at J, leaving 0 bases unmatched. CDR1 is MNHEY and CDR2 is SVGAGI in the germline V gene. The CDR3 covers 13 residues. CDR3 sequence (DNA): TGTGCCAGCAGTTACGACAGGGGGTACGAGCAGTACTTC. The encoded protein is CASSYDRGYEQYF.

CDR3 residues: CASSLESYGYTF. In DNA form, the CDR3 reads TGTGCCAGCAGTTTGGAGTCCTATGGCTACACCTTC. The genes are TRBV28 and TRBJ1-2; D is unclear. The germline V and J ends were trimmed by 3 bases and 4 bases, with 6 bases remaining between them. Germline V CDR1 and CDR2: MDHEN, SYDVKM. The CDR3 has 12 residues.